These 2 T cell receptor delta chains originate from one sample sequenced in a study of γδ T cells in repeated Plasmodium falciparum infection. Bulk repertoires came from Vgamma9/Vdelta2+ or Vdelta2-negative gammadelta T cells flow-sorted from PBMC. TCRdb ran CATT on the multiplex PCR reads. The sample carries approximately 50,000 delta-chain clones, roughly 2% recorded once. The sample taken for sequencing was gamma-delta T cells from blood. These receptors were collected from a pool of human donors (malaria-infected and uninfected, not separated).

This clone has at least ten counts. Given a far larger clone just one base away, this is likely a sequencing read error. The sample carries other DNA sequences with the same CDR3. The chain combines TRDV1 with TRDJ1, with 7 nucleotides matching TRDD2. TCRdb is silent on the J gene; assignment here came from matching the DNA to germline. V shed 5 bases, J shed 0 bases, and the junction held 24 bases outside the gene matches. The CDR3 runs 21 residues. The germline V gene encodes CDR1 TSWWSYY and CDR2 QGS. The CDR3 is CALGRLLPLLGIPMYTDKLIF. Written as DNA, the CDR3 is TGTGCTCTTGGGCGTCTCCTTCCTTTATTAGGGATCCCCATGTACACCGATAAACTCATCTTT.

In the case of this clone: The TCRdb protein, from a much larger clone, departs from this DNA's translation at residue 7, likely by read error; the protein shown derives from the DNA. This chain connects TRDV1 to TRDJ1, with a possible D match to TRDD2 (8 bases). The J gene, not given by TCRdb, was assigned here from a germline match of the nucleotide sequence. The V end lost 0 bases, the J end lost 2 bases, and 52 bases lay between the germline ends. Germline lookup yields CDR1 TSWWSYY and CDR2 QGS. CDR3 length: 29 residues. CDR3 amino acids: CALGELGTYSSYKWIYWGSRTKKTDKLIF. For the CDR3, the DNA is TGTGCTCTTGGGGAACTTGGCACCTACTCTTCCTACAAGTGGATTTACTGGGGATCCCGTACAAAAAAAACCGATAAACTCATCTTT.